This is a list of T cell receptor beta chains from one sample in a study of blood T cell repertoires in COVID-19. Generated by immunoSEQ multiplex PCR, the TCRdb table keeps only in-frame clones and is missing some. This repertoire shows some 390,000 clones, 89% found once; its top ten account for approximately 1.5%. Specimen: peripheral blood. The receptors originated from a middle-aged woman with COVID-19, enrolled during active disease. The CDR3 runs from the conserved cysteine through the conserved F or W. Each record gives: V gene, clone size, CDR3 length, J gene, D gene, CDR3 protein, CDR3 DNA. A D gene is named only where the DNA matches it firmly. Rows may omit the clone size; those that give it use once, few, many or a size class.

TRBV29-1	-	11	TRBJ1-2	TRBD1	CSVEEGAGYTF	TGCAGCGTTGAGGAGGGGGCTGGCTACACCTTC
TRBV9	-	18	TRBJ1-2	-	CASSVVAGTPINNYGYTF	TGTGCCAGCAGCGTAGTAGCGGGGACCCCCATTAACAACTATGGCTACACCTTC
TRBV6-2/TRBV6-3	-	13	TRBJ1-1	TRBD1	CASSSQGLTEAFF	TGTGCCAGCAGTTCACAGGGGCTGACTGAAGCTTTCTTT
TRBV5-1	-	13	TRBJ2-7	TRBD1	CASSPGQYYEQYF	TGCGCCAGCAGCCCGGGACAGTACTACGAGCAGTACTTC
TRBV6-1	-	14	TRBJ1-2	TRBD1	CASSDQDRDYGYTF	TGTGCCAGCAGTGACCAGGACAGGGACTATGGCTACACCTTC
TRBV7-9	-	17	TRBJ2-2	TRBD1	CASSFRFDRGTVGELFF	TGTGCCAGCAGCTTTCGGTTTGACAGGGGGACAGTCGGGGAGCTGTTTTTT
TRBV5-5	-	17	TRBJ2-3	TRBD1	CASSLRRTGLRTDTQYF	TGTGCCAGCAGCTTACGCCGGACAGGGCTACGCACAGATACGCAGTATTTT
TRBV29-1	-	18	TRBJ2-4	-	CSATLVVPSGGAKNIQYF	TGCAGTGCTACCCTCGTGGTCCCTTCGGGGGGCGCCAAAAACATTCAGTACTTC
TRBV7-3	few	16	TRBJ2-1	-	CASSLPGLNSYNEQFF	TGTGCCAGCAGCTTGCCGGGACTCAACTCCTACAATGAGCAGTTCTTC
TRBV4-3	many	16	TRBJ1-6	-	CASSQDPPRGNSPLHF	TGCGCCAGCAGCCAAGATCCCCCCAGGGGAAATTCACCCCTCCACTTT
TRBV5-4	-	14	TRBJ2-7	TRBD2	CASSPLAGGYEQYF	TGTGCCAGCAGCCCCCTGGCGGGAGGCTACGAGCAGTACTTC
TRBV5-1	-	18	TRBJ1-4	-	CASSWRGQYRSTNEKLFF	TGCGCCAGCAGCTGGCGGGGTCAATACAGATCAACTAATGAAAAACTGTTTTTT
TRBV12-3/TRBV12-4	-	13	TRBJ2-2	TRBD1	CASFLQGTGELFF	TGTGCCAGCTTCCTACAGGGGACCGGGGAGCTGTTTTTT
TRBV6-5	-	11	TRBJ1-2	-	CATRQVGGYTF	TGTGCCACCAGACAGGTCGGGGGCTACACCTTC
TRBV18	-	14	TRBJ2-3	-	CASSPPVYTDTQYF	TGTGCCAGCTCACCGCCAGTATACACAGATACGCAGTATTTT
TRBV9	-	14	TRBJ1-1	-	CASSPTGSDTEAFF	TGTGCCAGCAGCCCCACAGGGTCGGACACTGAAGCTTTCTTT
TRBV30	-	17	TRBJ2-7	-	CAWSVPPPTGVRGEQYF	TGTGCCTGGAGTGTACCCCCTCCAACGGGGGTGAGAGGCGAGCAGTACTTC
TRBV7-2	-	15	TRBJ1-4	TRBD1	CASSKQGATNEKLFF	TGTGCCAGCAGCAAACAGGGGGCAACTAATGAAAAACTGTTTTTT
TRBV29-1	-	11	TRBJ2-1	-	CSGSRGDEQFF	TGCAGCGGTAGTAGGGGCGATGAGCAGTTCTTC
TRBV27	-	14	TRBJ2-1	-	CASSFGVSYNEQFF	TGTGCCAGCAGTTTCGGGGTCTCCTACAATGAGCAGTTCTTC
TRBV28	-	13	TRBJ2-1	-	CASSYRTYNEQFF	TGTGCCAGCAGTTACAGGACCTACAATGAGCAGTTCTTC
TRBV7-2	-	13	TRBJ2-1	TRBD2	CASLAGLNNEQFF	TGTGCCAGCCTAGCGGGCTTAAACAATGAGCAGTTCTTC
TRBV3-1/TRBV3-2	once	16	TRBJ2-5	-	CASSQGERSSQETQYF	TGTGCCAGCAGCCAAGGAGAGCGGAGTAGTCAAGAGACCCAGTACTTC
TRBV24-1	once	15	TRBJ1-2	-	CATSDLGRGTDGYTF	TGTGCCACCAGTGATTTGGGACGGGGGACGGATGGCTACACCTTC
TRBV7-6	-	15	TRBJ1-6	-	CASSLGQAYNSPLHF	TGTGCCAGCAGCTTAGGACAGGCTTATAATTCACCCCTCCACTTT
TRBV5-1	once	13	TRBJ2-2	TRBD2	CASNIGGAGELFF	TGCGCCAGCAACATTGGGGGGGCCGGGGAGCTGTTTTTT
TRBV18	-	17	TRBJ1-5	TRBD1	CASSRGQARYSNQPQHF	TGTGCCAGCTCACGAGGACAGGCTAGATATAGCAATCAGCCCCAGCATTTT
TRBV5-1	-	15	TRBJ1-2	-	CASSLEGVGADGYTF	TGCGCCAGCAGCTTGGAAGGAGTGGGGGCGGATGGCTACACCTTC
TRBV6-1	few	13	TRBJ1-2	-	CASSEAGGDGYTF	TGTGCCAGCAGTGAAGCCGGAGGAGATGGCTACACCTTC
TRBV6-2/TRBV6-3	-	15	TRBJ2-3	TRBD1	CASSSRDRGTDTQYF	TGTGCCAGCAGCAGCAGGGACAGGGGAACAGATACGCAGTATTTT
TRBV5-4	many	15	TRBJ1-2	TRBD1	CASSSMTGTNYGYTF	TGTGCCAGCAGCTCGATGACAGGGACAAACTATGGCTACACCTTC
TRBV18	-	15	TRBJ2-1	TRBD2	CASSPIAGGQREQFF	TGTGCCAGCTCACCAATTGCGGGGGGGCAACGGGAGCAGTTCTTC
TRBV11-2	-	17	TRBJ2-3	TRBD2	CASSLTLAGRTHSTQYF	TGTGCCAGCAGCTTAACGCTAGCGGGAAGAACGCACAGTACGCAGTATTTT